A selection of T cell receptor beta chains follows, all from one sample in a study of blood T cell repertoires in COVID-19. TCRdb keeps only in-frame clones here, not all; method: immunoSEQ multiplex PCR. The profile shows around 370,000 clones, almost 90% of them singletons. The sample was peripheral blood. All receptors derive from a woman aged 65 to 85 with COVID-19, enrolled during active disease. CDR3s include the opening cysteine and the closing phenylalanine or tryptophan.

TRBV30 CAWFTTGGGYGYTF
TRBV6-6 CASSTRQGTNEKLFF
TRBV10-3 CASIKRGDSNSPLHF
TRBV6-2/TRBV6-3 CASRPSGQETQYF
TRBV15 CATSSNRLGQVIYGYTF
TRBV4-1 CASSQSSSGGVTMNEQYF
TRBV5-1 CASSLEHPNTEAFF
TRBV4-3 CASSQDRSSGGAPYNEQFF
TRBV6-2/TRBV6-3 CASSRVSNQPQHF
TRBV5-5 CASRLSGPEVAQHF
TRBV5-4 CASSGRDRGPGELFF
TRBV9 CASSVGPGQGGETQYF
TRBV24-1 CATSDPWTGGNTGELFF
TRBV9 CASSVAGRGGSPLHF
TRBV10-2 CASIEGAGNTIYF
TRBV11-2 CASRMTGDGYTF
TRBV6-6 CASSPRGGTGTYEQYF
TRBV7-2 CASSSSGGGNEQFF
TRBV10-3 CAISDGHSSNQPQHF
TRBV3-1/TRBV3-2 CASSQDVAENTEAFF
TRBV20-1 CSAKTGYEQYF
TRBV20-1 CSASSDWGVLYEQYF
TRBV7-9 CASSPGVSGNTIYF
TRBV5-6 CASSRDRESGYGYTF
TRBV5-1 CASSLAGGASYEQYF
TRBV27 CASSLSGQTYNEQFF
TRBV30 CAWSGRDRGHQPQHF
TRBV28 CASTYPGVGTEAFF
TRBV3-1/TRBV3-2 CASSHGGAYGYTF
TRBV4-3 CASSQDQAGSNDYGYTF
TRBV11-2 CASSSRTGGAAPSEAFF
TRBV27 CASSKSGQNTEAFF
TRBV7-2 CASSLNPPGALQNYGYTF
TRBV5-8 CASSLMTGHKQYF
TRBV5-4 CASSSPGGDYEQYF
TRBV10-3 CAAEQGWFF
TRBV27 CASRRQVGQPQHF
TRBV5-8 CASSTTGQGYGYTF
TRBV12-3/TRBV12-4 CASSFGQNSPLHF
TRBV7-2 CASSSAGQEQYF
TRBV18 CASLLDSRSPLHF
TRBV27 CASSLSELMSRGQSYF
TRBV15 CATSPRNSGNTIYF
TRBV28 CASTRRTGFGQPQHF
TRBV28 CASSLGGNNSPLHF
TRBV3-1/TRBV3-2 CASSQRPPGTGSYEQYF
TRBV7-2 CASSLVAGLNTEAFF
TRBV11-2 CASTPGLNTGELFF
TRBV29-1 CSVQGTNTGELFF
TRBV5-1 CASGLTGGGETQYF
TRBV5-6 CASSEGQAETQYF
TRBV28 CASSWDPGQGGDTQYF
TRBV11-2 CASSYQGILYSPLHF
TRBV10-3 CAIRGGVNEQFF
TRBV27 CASRREGTSGANVLTF
TRBV5-6 CASSKGQVISYEQYF
TRBV18 CASSPGEEGYTF